The next 28 T cell receptor beta chains were all read from a single sample in a study of a mutant IDH1 vaccine in newly diagnosed glioma. This table comes from immunoSEQ multiplex PCR, and its TCRdb copy is limited to in-frame clones, with some not included. This sample has tens of thousands of clones; 80% occur once, and the top ten carry 3% to 4%. Their target antigens are unknown. The time point is: week 35, safety follow-up. In every dose of vaccine, 300 ug of mutant IDH1 20-mer peptide was given alongside topical imiquimod. This specimen consisted of PBMCs, obtained from a glioma patient whose treatment included an IDH1 peptide vaccine. These receptor sequences come from a man aged 35-49 years with glioma. Some clones in this sample may be carry-over from other donors' samples.

This clone was seen just once. The chain combines TRBV4-1 with TRBJ1-1, with D hard to call. Germline CDR1 reads MGHRA; CDR2 reads YSYEKL. The CDR3 is made up of 12 amino acids. The V gene lost 10 bases and the J gene lost 4 bases, with 13 bases spanning the gap. The CDR3 region has the DNA TGCGCCACCGGAATAGGATCCACTGAAGCTTTCTTT. It translates to CATGIGSTEAFF.

The J gene is TRBJ2-3, the V gene TRBV11-2, with 8 bases that match TRBD2. This CDR3 is 16 amino acids long. Losses at the gene ends were 1 base for V and 1 base for J; bases not matched to a gene: 4. From germline, CDR1 is SGHAT and CDR2 FQNNGV. The CDR3 region is CASSLGAGGGTDTQYF. In DNA, the CDR3 is TGTGCCAGCAGCTTAGGGGCGGGGGGAGGCACAGATACGCAGTATTTT.

This sequence joins TRBV9 and TRBJ2-7, with 8 bases that match TRBD1. The CDR3 loop spans 15 amino acids. Losses at the gene ends were 0 bases for V and 6 bases for J; bases not matched to a gene: 8. The V gene's germline CDR1 is SGDLS and CDR2 YYNGEE. The CDR3 bases are TGTGCCAGCAGCGTAGGGACAGGGCACGGATCCGAGCAGTACTTC. It is translated as CASSVGTGHGSEQYF.

This clone was counted only a few times. This rearrangement joins TRBV18 to TRBJ2-7; either TRBD1 or TRBD2 may supply D (5 bases each). V was clipped by 6 bases and J by 5 bases, with 17 bases between them. This CDR3 has 14 amino acids. The germline V gene encodes CDR1 KGHSH and CDR2 LQKENI. The CDR3 DNA reads TGTGCCAGCTCCGACCGGGGCCGAGGCGACGAGCAGTACTTC. This codes for CASSDRGRGDEQYF.

The table lists this clone with a few counts. The chain joins TRBV29-1 to TRBJ1-1, with D perhaps TRBD1 (6 bases). Germline V gene data show CDR1 as SQVTM and CDR2 as ANQGSEA. CDR3 length: 13 amino acids. V was pared by 6 bases and J by 0 bases, with 11 bases between. The CDR3 region is CSVKDSLNTEAFF. DNA for the CDR3: TGCAGCGTGAAGGACAGTTTGAACACTGAAGCTTTCTTT.

This chain joins TRBV25-1 and TRBJ1-1; tentatively, D is TRBD1 (6 bases). V shed 10 bases and J shed 0 bases, with 18 bases lying between them. Germline values: CDR1 MGHDK, CDR2 SYGVNS. This CDR3 spans 15 amino acids. This CDR3 is CATMAPGTMNTEAFF. The CDR3 nucleotides read TGTGCCACCATGGCCCCAGGGACAATGAACACTGAAGCTTTCTTT.

This clone came up a few times. The CDR3 region has the DNA TGCGCCAGCAGCCAAGATGGTGACACTGAAGCTTTCTTT. Translating gives CASSQDGDTEAFF. The rearrangement joins TRBV4-1 to TRBJ1-1; D is undetermined. The V and J ends lost 0 bases and 3 bases respectively, with 5 bases between them. This CDR3 is 13 amino acids long. CDR1 and CDR2 from the germline V gene are MGHRA and YSYEKL.

This clone was counted a few times. This chain connects TRBV19 to TRBJ2-7; perhaps D is TRBD1 or TRBD2 (5 bases each). V was clipped by 5 bases and J by 5 bases, with 19 bases between them. Looked up from germline, CDR1 is LNHDA and CDR2 is SQIVND (reference sequence). The CDR3 totals 15 residues. The CDR3 DNA is TGTGCCAGTAGTGCCGGACTGGGGGAAGTAGACGAGCAGTACTTC. It translates to CASSAGLGEVDEQYF.

The V call is TRBV30, the J call TRBJ1-2; D ambiguous. The V gene lost 3 bases and the J gene lost 6 bases, with 17 bases spanning the gap. In germline, CDR1 is GTSNPN, CDR2 SVGIG (reference sequence). CDR3 size: 14 residues. The CDR3 loop reads CAWSPLGIHHGYTF. CDR3 nucleotides: TGTGCCTGGAGCCCACTCGGGATTCACCATGGCTACACCTTC.

A single count supports this clone. This chain links TRBV5-1 with TRBJ1-2; 7 positions agree with TRBD1. The CDR3 has 15 residues. Trimming removed 3 bases from V and 8 bases from J; junction bases left unmatched: 13. Per the germline V gene, CDR1 is SGHRS and CDR2 is YFSETQ. The CDR3 sequence: CASSSQGGLGWGYTF. The CDR3 region has the DNA TGCGCCAGCAGCTCCCAGGGGGGCCTTGGGTGGGGCTACACCTTC.

The CDR3 loop is CAWSVNAAGTGELFF. The CDR3 bases are TGTGCCTGGAGTGTCAACGCTGCGGGCACCGGGGAGCTGTTTTTT. This chain uses TRBV30 with TRBJ2-2; possibly TRBD2 for D (5 bases). The germline V and J ends were trimmed by 0 bases and 4 bases, with 12 bases remaining between them. CDR3 size: 15 residues. Germline-derived CDR1 and CDR2 are GTSNPN and SVGIG (reference sequence).

The gene calls are TRBV29-1 and TRBJ2-1, with D tentatively TRBD2 (6 bases). CDR3 length: 15 residues. CDR1 and CDR2 from the germline V gene are SQVTM and ANQGSEA. The V and J ends lost 1 base and 2 bases respectively, with 12 bases between them. CDR3 protein: CSVEVPSETYNEQFF. The CDR3, as DNA: TGCAGCGTTGAAGTGCCTAGCGAAACCTACAATGAGCAGTTCTTC.

This rearrangement joins TRBV6-5 to TRBJ2-4, with TRBD1 as a possible D gene (6 bases). CDR1 and CDR2 (germline): MNHEY, SVGAGI. This CDR3 region has 14 residues. V lost 6 bases and J lost 9, with 18 bases in between. CDR3 coding DNA: TGTGCCAGCAGCAGCCGGGACACCCAGGTCATTCAGTACTTC. This sequence encodes CASSSRDTQVIQYF.

V usage is TRBV6-1 and J usage is TRBJ1-1, with unresolved D. V was cut by 1 base and J by 3 bases, with 18 bases left in between. CDR3 length equals 17 residues. Germline CDR1 is MNHNS and CDR2 is SASEGT. CDR3 loop: CASSEEGRVLKDTEAFF. CDR3 coding DNA: TGTGCCAGCAGTGAAGAGGGTAGGGTACTCAAGGACACTGAAGCTTTCTTT.

The V and J genes are TRBV18 and TRBJ2-3, with TRBD2 matching over 11 bases. The CDR3 consists of 17 residues. V dropped 2 bases and J dropped 3; count of bases not matched to a gene: 7. Germline lookup yields CDR1 KGHSH and CDR2 LQKENI. CDR3 loop: CASSPGASGGSTDTQYF. Written as DNA, the CDR3 is TGTGCCAGCTCACCAGGAGCTAGCGGGGGGAGTACAGATACGCAGTATTTT.

This clone was seen more than once but under ten times. This chain connects TRBV7-2 to TRBJ2-3; either TRBD1 or TRBD2 may supply D (5 bases each). The CDR3 contains 18 residues. CDR1 is SGHTA, CDR2 FQGNSA, per germline. V lost 5 bases, J lost 7 bases, and 28 bases lay in between. Here the CDR3 reads CASSGGIGLGLGRYTQYF. The CDR3 nucleotides are TGTGCCAGCAGCGGGGGTATCGGTTTAGGCCTCGGGCGATATACGCAGTATTTT.

The chain is built from TRBV5-1 and TRBJ1-1, with D maybe TRBD1 (5 bases). CDR1 is SGHRS and CDR2 is YFSETQ in the germline V gene. The V end was cut by 4 bases, the J end by 1 base, with 20 bases between. This CDR3 spans 17 amino acids. This CDR3 reads CASSPPQVPGGNTEAFF. The CDR3 DNA follows: TGCGCCAGCAGCCCACCACAGGTGCCGGGGGGGAACACTGAAGCTTTCTTT. The variable domain in full, completed from reference TRBV5-1 and TRBJ1-1, reads KAGVTQTPRYLIKTRGQQVTLSCSPISGHRSVSWYQQTPGQGLQFLFEYFSETQRNKGNFPGRFSGRQFSNSRSEMNVSTLELGDSALYLCASSPPQVPGGNTEAFFGQGTRLTVV.

The gene calls are TRBV6-5 and TRBJ1-4, with 10 bases aligning to TRBD1. The germline V gene encodes CDR1 MNHEY and CDR2 SVGAGI. V lost 6 bases and J lost 6; bases outside the gene matches: 4. This CDR3 has 14 residues. CDR3 amino acids: CASSLTGGDEKLFF. CDR3 coding DNA: TGTGCCAGCAGCCTGACAGGGGGCGATGAAAAACTGTTTTTT.

This chain uses TRBV30 with TRBJ2-5, with D uncertain. This CDR3 contains 15 residues. The V gene's germline CDR1 is GTSNPN and CDR2 SVGIG (reference sequence). V lost 0 bases and J lost 2, with 13 bases in between. CDR3 bases: TGTGCCTGGAGTGTAAGGGCAGGAATACAAGAGACCCAGTACTTC. Translating it yields CAWSVRAGIQETQYF.

A few counts support this clone. The chain combines TRBV11-2 with TRBJ1-1; D is unclear. Germline CDR1 and CDR2: SGHAT and FQNNGV. Trimming pared 5 bases from V and 1 base from J, leaving 8 bases between. The CDR3 has 13 residues. CDR3 loop: CASSIGGNTEAFF. In DNA, the CDR3 is TGTGCCAGCAGCATCGGTGGGAACACTGAAGCTTTCTTT.

This clone came up a few times. The chain links TRBV5-1 to TRBJ1-1; tentatively, D is TRBD1 (5 bases). Germline lookup yields CDR1 SGHRS and CDR2 YFSETQ. This CDR3 has 14 amino acids. The V end lost 4 bases, the J end lost 5 bases, and 15 bases lay between the germline ends. The CDR3 protein is CASSTPPGGTEAFF. The CDR3 DNA reads as TGCGCCAGCAGCACCCCCCCCGGGGGGACTGAAGCTTTCTTT.

The genes are TRBV19 and TRBJ2-1; 9 positions match TRBD2. With V trimmed by 4 bases and J by 10 bases, 8 bases remained unmatched. Per germline, CDR1 LNHDA and CDR2 SQIVND (reference sequence). The CDR3 spans 14 residues. CDR3: CASSKAGGPREQFF. In DNA, the CDR3 is TGTGCCAGTAGTAAGGCGGGGGGGCCGCGGGAGCAGTTCTTC.

For the CDR3, the DNA is TGTGCCAGTAGTATATCAGCTGCTCAGCCCCAGCATTTT. Residues: CASSISAAQPQHF. The rearrangement joins TRBV19 to TRBJ1-5; D is undetermined. V lost 2 bases to trimming and J lost 6 bases, with 8 bases between them. Germline CDR1 and CDR2: LNHDA and SQIVND (reference sequence). The CDR3 is made up of 13 amino acids. The entire variable domain, with the rest obtained from reference TRBV19 and TRBJ1-5, is as follows: DGGITQSPKYLFRKEGQNVTLSCEQNLNHDAMYWYRQDPGQGLRLIYYSQIVNDFQKGDIAEGYSVSREKKESFPLTVTSAQKNPTAFYLCASSISAAQPQHFGDGTRLSIL.

The V call is TRBV6-1, the J call TRBJ1-2; D possibly corresponds to TRBD1 (6 bases). Trimming took 5 bases from V and 12 from J, leaving 16 bases between them. Germline-derived CDR1 and CDR2 are MNHNS and SASEGT. The CDR3 length is 12 residues. The CDR3 is CASSFPQGHHTF. The CDR3 DNA reads TGTGCCAGCAGTTTTCCGCAGGGACATCACACCTTC.

This chain joins TRBV9 and TRBJ2-3, with 7 nucleotides matching TRBD1. The germline CDR1 and CDR2 sequences are SGDLS and YYNGEE. The CDR3 length is 16 residues. With V trimmed by 2 bases and J by 0 bases, 6 bases remained unmatched. This CDR3 reads CASSVGPDRSTDTQYF. The CDR3 coding sequence is TGTGCCAGCAGCGTGGGCCCGGACAGGAGCACAGATACGCAGTATTTT.

The rearrangement uses TRBV6-1 and TRBJ2-7; 8 bases agree with TRBD2. After removal of 7 bases from V and 2 bases from J, the junction contained 4 bases not matched to a gene. The CDR3 is 13 residues long. Germline V gene data show CDR1 as MNHNS and CDR2 as SASEGT. CDR3 in amino acids: CASIGGGTYEQYF. CDR3 DNA sequence: TGTGCCAGCATTGGCGGGGGGACCTACGAGCAGTACTTC.

This clone is a singleton in its sample. This CDR3 is CASGLTGTGDTEAFF. CDR3 sequence (DNA): TGCGCCAGCGGCCTGACCGGGACAGGGGACACTGAAGCTTTCTTT. J is TRBJ1-1 and V is TRBV10-2, with 10 bases matching TRBD1. Germline V gene data show CDR1 as WSHSY and CDR2 as SAAADI. V lost 8 bases to trimming and J lost 3 bases; unmatched junction nucleotides: 9. The CDR3 runs 15 residues.

The rearrangement links TRBV4-2 to TRBJ2-1; 8 bases agree with TRBD2. Germline CDR1 LGHNA, CDR2 YNFKEQ. With V trimmed by 0 bases and J by 0 bases, 4 bases remained unmatched. CDR3 size: 17 residues. The CDR3 spells CASSQDEAGVSYNEQFF. In DNA, the CDR3 is TGTGCCAGCAGCCAAGATGAAGCGGGGGTCTCCTACAATGAGCAGTTCTTC.